One and the same sample provided the 14 T cell receptor beta chains below, sequenced in a study of T cells after yellow fever vaccination (dated by TCRdb to between 2018 and 2021). The library was generated by 5' RACE. For sequencing, an Illumina HiSeq 2500 was employed. TCRdb ran its own pipeline on the public reads, namely fastp trimming at Q25 and MiXCR clone calling, and kept in-frame beta chains. A single entry per CDR3 protein holds the most common genes and DNA from its merged rows. Recorded for this sample are a few hundred thousand distinct CDR3 sequences; roughly 6.2% of them occurred a single time. The biggest ten clones account for around 1.1% of the sample. The treatment or condition label on this specimen signifies: live attenuated yellow fever vaccine strain. Sequenced here: CD4+ T cells sorted from PBMCs, sampled on the day of the yellow fever booster vaccination. These receptors were collected from a man aged 25 to 45 who received the YFV17D yellow fever vaccine.

This rearrangement joins TRBV5-1 to TRBJ2-1, with D perhaps matching TRBD1 or TRBD2 (5 bases each). V dropped 6 bases and J dropped 7 bases, with 17 bases sitting between them. The CDR3 runs 14 residues. CDR1 and CDR2 from the germline V gene are SGHRS and YFSETQ. The CDR3 sequence is CASNQGVEVNEQFF. The CDR3 nucleotides are TGCGCCAGCAACCAGGGAGTGGAAGTAAATGAGCAGTTCTTC.

Many counts were recorded for this clonotype. The rearrangement uses TRBV7-8 and TRBJ2-3; D could derive from TRBD1 or TRBD2 (5 bases each). The germline gives CDR1 SGHVS, CDR2 FQNEAQ. The CDR3 runs 16 residues. V lost 5 bases and J lost 2, with 17 bases in between. CDR3 nucleotides: TGTGCCAGCAGCGGTTACGCTGGGGGATACACAGATACGCAGTATTTT. Translated: CASSGYAGGYTDTQYF.

V and J are TRBV11-2 and TRBJ2-2; no firm D call. This CDR3 region has 14 residues. V was pared by 5 bases and J by 0 bases, with 7 bases between. Germline CDR1 SGHAT, CDR2 FQNNGV. This CDR3 is CASSRISNTGELFF. DNA of the CDR3: TGTGCCAGCAGCCGGATTTCGAACACCGGGGAGCTGTTTTTT.

This clonotype was seen ten or more times. The genes are TRBV5-1 and TRBJ1-2, with D uncertain. This CDR3 has 16 residues. V was trimmed by 0 bases and J by 4 bases, leaving 16 bases between them. Germline V gives CDR1 SGHRS, CDR2 YFSETQ. The CDR3 coding sequence is TGCGCCAGCAGCTTGGAGTTCAGGTCCGCTGCCTATGGCTACACCTTC. Protein product: CASSLEFRSAAYGYTF.

The V gene is TRBV10-3, the J gene TRBJ2-5, with 7 nucleotides matching TRBD2. This CDR3 comprises 15 residues. The J segment lost 4 bases and the V segment lost 4 bases, leaving 9 bases of the junction unmatched. Germline CDR1 ENHRY, CDR2 SYGVKD. The CDR3 reads CAISGTRERGETQYF. In DNA, the CDR3 is TGTGCCATCAGTGGAACACGGGAGCGGGGAGAGACCCAGTACTTC.

For the CDR3, the DNA is TGTGCCAGCAGTTCCCTAGCGACCGGGGAGCTGTTTTTT. Translation: CASSSLATGELFF. The chain joins TRBV7-2 to TRBJ2-2; perhaps TRBD2 as D (6 bases). Deletions cut 6 bases from V and 5 bases from J, with 10 bases between. The CDR3 length is 13 residues. Germline assignment: CDR1 SGHTA and CDR2 FQGNSA.

This clonotype has more than one count but fewer than ten. The chain couples TRBV25-1 to TRBJ2-1, with D perhaps TRBD1 or TRBD2 (5 bases each). Germline V lookup: CDR1 MGHDK, CDR2 SYGVNS. The CDR3 length is 15 residues. V was pared by 4 bases and J by 7 bases, with 17 bases between. CDR3 protein: CASSVWQGTRNEQFF. In DNA, the CDR3 is TGTGCCAGCAGTGTATGGCAGGGTACTAGGAATGAGCAGTTCTTC.

This sequence joins TRBV5-1 and TRBJ2-1; unclear D gene. Germline V gene lookup returns CDR1 SGHRS and CDR2 YFSETQ. The CDR3 has 16 amino acids. Trimming shortened V by 5 bases and J by 4 bases, and 19 bases separated the two germline ends. CDR3 nucleotide sequence: TGCGCCAGCAGTCTCGCCTCAGCGAGACCTTACAATGAGCAGTTCTTC. This encodes CASSLASARPYNEQFF.

The chain is built from TRBV5-1 and TRBJ2-1; 7 nucleotides match TRBD1. With 2 bases clipped from V and 9 bases from J, the junction kept 2 bases outside the gene matches. The V gene's germline CDR1 is SGHRS and CDR2 YFSETQ. The CDR3 is 12 residues long. The CDR3, as DNA: TGCGCCAGCAGCTTAAGGGGGCCTGAGCAGTTCTTC. Its protein is CASSLRGPEQFF. Full variable domain (outside the CDR3, taken from reference TRBV5-1 and TRBJ2-1): KAGVTQTPRYLIKTRGQQVTLSCSPISGHRSVSWYQQTPGQGLQFLFEYFSETQRNKGNFPGRFSGRQFSNSRSEMNVSTLELGDSALYLCASSLRGPEQFFGPGTRLTVL.

This clonotype was seen a handful of times. V and J are TRBV20-1 and TRBJ2-1; TRBD2 agrees at 10 bases. V trimming: 1 base; J trimming: 10 bases; junction bases outside the gene matches: 13. The CDR3 has 16 residues. Germline assignment: CDR1 DFQATT and CDR2 SNEGSKA (reference sequence). The CDR3 bases are TGCAGTGCTAGAGTGGGTTTTGCTAGCGGGAGCCAGGAGCAGTTCTTC. It yields the protein CSARVGFASGSQEQFF.

The CDR3 sequence is CASSPRTSGRGETQYF. CDR3 sequence (DNA): TGTGCCAGCAGCCCCAGAACTAGCGGGAGGGGAGAGACCCAGTACTTC. The chain joins TRBV3-1 to TRBJ2-5; 13 bases are shared with TRBD2. CDR3 length: 16 amino acids. Germline V lookup: CDR1 LGHDT, CDR2 YNNKEL (reference sequence). V dropped 4 bases and J dropped 4; count of bases not matched to a gene: 6.

V and J are TRBV27 and TRBJ2-1; 12 nucleotides align to TRBD2. The trim removed 3 bases at V and 7 bases at J, leaving 4 bases unmatched. Per germline, CDR1 MNHEY and CDR2 SMNVEV (reference sequence). This CDR3 spans 15 amino acids. CDR3 in amino acids: CASSFLAGGFNEQFF. As DNA, the CDR3 is TGTGCCAGCAGTTTTCTAGCGGGAGGGTTTAATGAGCAGTTCTTC.

This clonotype was observed many times. The genes are TRBV10-1 and TRBJ2-3; weak D call: TRBD1 (5 bases). The ends were cut back, 6 bases at V and 0 bases at J, with 10 bases in the middle. Germline V gene sequence: CDR1 WNHNN, CDR2 SYGVQD (reference sequence). The CDR3 length is 14 residues. CDR3 in amino acids: CASSRTPSTDTQYF. CDR3 nucleotide sequence: TGCGCCAGCAGCCGGACACCTAGCACAGATACGCAGTATTTT.

This clonotype was seen many times. V is TRBV7-2 and J is TRBJ1-1, with D perhaps TRBD1 (6 bases). The CDR3 has 16 residues. The V and J ends lost 1 base and 5 bases respectively, with 17 bases between them. From germline, CDR1 is SGHTA and CDR2 FQGNSA. CDR3 residues: CASSLDGQISGTEAFF. In DNA form, the CDR3 reads TGTGCCAGCAGCTTAGATGGACAGATCAGTGGTACTGAAGCTTTCTTT.